This is a list of T cell receptor beta chains from one sample in a study of cytomegalovirus exposure and HLA in healthy donors. Measured with immunoSEQ multiplex PCR; TCRdb has only the in-frame clones, and not every one. The table lists over 150,000 clones, 65% to 85% of them singletons. The source material was PBMCs. Receptors originate from a male donor in good health and CMV-seronegative. CDR3s include the opening cysteine and the closing phenylalanine or tryptophan. Each record gives: clone size, CDR3 length, V gene, D gene, J gene, CDR3 DNA, CDR3 protein. A D gene is named only where the DNA matches it firmly. The size entry is marked missing in some rows and otherwise reads once, few, many or a size class.

>.|14|TRBV5-1|TRBD1|TRBJ2-3
TGCGCCAGCAAACAGGGGCTACTTACAGATACGCAGTATTTT
CASKQGLLTDTQYF
>.|16|TRBV28|.|TRBJ1-3
TGTGCCAGCAGTAAGTGGTCGGGGAACTCTGGAAACACCATATATTTT
CASSKWSGNSGNTIYF
>.|16|TRBV5-1|TRBD2|TRBJ2-5
TGCGCCAGCAGCCAAATCACTAGCGGGGGCCAAGAGACCCAGTACTTC
CASSQITSGGQETQYF
>.|16|TRBV7-2|TRBD1|TRBJ2-5
TGTGCCAGCAGCCTCGACAGGGATTGGTACCAAGAGACCCAGTACTTC
CASSLDRDWYQETQYF
>once|17|TRBV5-1|TRBD1|TRBJ2-7
TGCGCCAGCAGCTTGGCCCACCAGGGGGCGAATGTCTACGAGCAGTACTTC
CASSLAHQGANVYEQYF
>.|14|TRBV6-5|.|TRBJ1-2
TGTGCCAGCAGTTACTCAGGGGTTCCCTATGGCTACACCTTC
CASSYSGVPYGYTF
>.|14|TRBV4-1|.|TRBJ2-5
TGCGCCAGCAGCCAAGCAGGGGTCCAAGAGACCCAGTACTTC
CASSQAGVQETQYF
>.|16|TRBV10-1|.|TRBJ1-4
TGCGCCAGCACCAGGAGGGACCCGAGGACTAATGAAAAACTGTTTTTT
CASTRRDPRTNEKLFF
>.|15|TRBV19|TRBD2|TRBJ2-2
TGTGCCAGTAGTAAACAGCGGGAGAGGGGCGGGGAGCTGTTTTTT
CASSKQRERGGELFF
>.|13|TRBV30|TRBD1|TRBJ1-2
TGTGCCTGGAGCGCAGACAGGGGGTATGGCTACACCTTC
CAWSADRGYGYTF
>once|11|TRBV7-9|.|TRBJ1-1
TGTGCCAGCAGTCGGGGGACTGAAGCTTTCTTT
CASSRGTEAFF
>.|15|TRBV19|TRBD2|TRBJ2-5
TGTGCCAGTACCCGCGGGGGGTCCATAGCAGAGACCCAGTACTTC
CASTRGGSIAETQYF
>.|15|TRBV5-4|TRBD2|TRBJ2-7
TGTGCCAGCAGCCCACTAGCGGGGGTTCCGTACGAGCAGTACTTC
CASSPLAGVPYEQYF
>.|17|TRBV5-1|TRBD1|TRBJ2-7
TGCGCCAGCAGCTTGGCCGGGGGACAGGGAAGCCCCTACGAGCAGTACTTC
CASSLAGGQGSPYEQYF
>.|15|TRBV5-4|TRBD1|TRBJ1-2
TGTGCCAGCAGCGCAAAAGGGACAGGAAACTATGGCTACACCTTC
CASSAKGTGNYGYTF
>.|14|TRBV4-3|TRBD1|TRBJ1-2
TGCGCCAGCAGCCAGATAGACAGGGCCTATGGCTACACCTTC
CASSQIDRAYGYTF
>.|12|TRBV28|.|TRBJ2-7
TGTGCCAGCAGCACCCCCGGGAACGAGCAGTACTTC
CASSTPGNEQYF
>.|12|TRBV5-3|TRBD1|TRBJ2-3
TGTGCCAGATTTAAAGGGACAGGGGAGCAGTATTTT
CARFKGTGEQYF
>.|14|TRBV18|.|TRBJ2-5
TGTGCCAGCTCGTCCCGAGGCAGCCAAGAGACCCAGTACTTC
CASSSRGSQETQYF
>.|15|TRBV4-3|TRBD1|TRBJ2-7
TGCGCCAGCAGCCAAGACGCAGGGGGTTCCTACGAGCAGTACTTC
CASSQDAGGSYEQYF
>few|13|TRBV29-1|.|TRBJ2-2
TGCAGCGTTGTTGAGGGAAACACCGGGGAGCTGTTTTTT
CSVVEGNTGELFF
>.|14|TRBV2|.|TRBJ2-5
TGTGCCAGCAGTTACAGACAAGCCGAAGAGACCCAGTACTTC
CASSYRQAEETQYF